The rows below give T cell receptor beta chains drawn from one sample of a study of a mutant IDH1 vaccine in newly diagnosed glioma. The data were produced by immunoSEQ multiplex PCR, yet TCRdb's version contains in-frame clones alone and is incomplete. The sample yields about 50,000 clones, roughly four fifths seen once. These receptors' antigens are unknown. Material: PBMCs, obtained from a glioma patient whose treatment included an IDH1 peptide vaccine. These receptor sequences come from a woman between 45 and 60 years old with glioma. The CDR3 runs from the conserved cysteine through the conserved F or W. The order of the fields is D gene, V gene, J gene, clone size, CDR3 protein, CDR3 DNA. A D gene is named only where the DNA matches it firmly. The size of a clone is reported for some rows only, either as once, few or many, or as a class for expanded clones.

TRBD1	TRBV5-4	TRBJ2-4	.	CASSAGRDRVKNIQYF	TGTGCCAGCAGCGCCGGCCGGGACAGGGTCAAAAACATTCAGTACTTC
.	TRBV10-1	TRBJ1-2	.	CASRYRDGGYTF	TGCGCCAGCAGGTACAGGGATGGTGGCTACACCTTC
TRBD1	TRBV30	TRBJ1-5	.	CAWDRGNSNQPQHF	TGTGCCTGGGACAGGGGAAATAGCAATCAGCCCCAGCATTTT
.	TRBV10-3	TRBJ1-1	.	CAISESAGVGGNTEAFF	TGTGCCATCAGTGAGTCGGCTGGGGTCGGGGGGAACACTGAAGCTTTCTTT
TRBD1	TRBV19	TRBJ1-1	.	CASSTGQGRTEAFF	TGTGCCAGTAGTACCGGACAGGGGCGGACTGAAGCTTTCTTT
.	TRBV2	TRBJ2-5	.	CASSEGTIQETQYF	TGTGCCAGCAGTGAAGGGACTATTCAAGAGACCCAGTACTTC
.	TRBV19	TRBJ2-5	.	CASSTSVRSETQYF	TGTGCCAGTAGTACTTCGGTACGTTCGGAGACCCAGTACTTC
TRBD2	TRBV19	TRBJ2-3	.	CASSIVASGLADTQYF	TGTGCCAGTAGTATAGTAGCTAGCGGGCTCGCAGATACGCAGTATTTT
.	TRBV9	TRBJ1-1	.	CAGAEGPGTEAFF	TGTGCCGGAGCAGAGGGGCCGGGGACTGAAGCTTTCTTT
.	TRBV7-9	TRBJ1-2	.	CASSNPAGSGANYGYTF	TGTGCCAGCAGCAATCCAGCGGGTTCGGGAGCTAACTATGGCTACACCTTC
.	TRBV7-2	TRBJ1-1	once	CASSLRRGDTEAFF	TGTGCCAGCAGCTTAAGGCGAGGGGACACTGAAGCTTTCTTT
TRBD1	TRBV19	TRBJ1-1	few	CASSGTGVSSFF	TGTGCCAGTAGCGGGACAGGGGTTTCGAGTTTCTTT
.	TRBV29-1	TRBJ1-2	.	CSVVTQGNYGYTF	TGCAGCGTTGTGACCCAGGGGAACTATGGCTACACCTTC
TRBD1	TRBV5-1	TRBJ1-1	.	CASSFDQGGRAFF	TGCGCCAGCAGCTTTGATCAGGGGGGTAGGGCTTTCTTT
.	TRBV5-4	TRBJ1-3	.	CASSLGGTGENTIYF	TGTGCCAGCAGCTTGGGAGGTACCGGGGAAAACACCATATATTTT
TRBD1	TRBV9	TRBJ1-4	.	CASSPKGTAHPGVFF	TGTGCCAGCAGCCCTAAGGGGACAGCTCACCCGGGGGTGTTTTTT
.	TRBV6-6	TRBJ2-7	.	CASNLDSSYEQYF	TGTGCCAGCAACCTAGACAGCTCCTACGAGCAGTACTTC
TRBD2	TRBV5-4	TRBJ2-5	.	CASSLGRLGGGQETQYF	TGTGCCAGCAGCTTGGGTCGGTTAGGCGGGGGCCAAGAGACCCAGTACTTC
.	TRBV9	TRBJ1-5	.	CASSVGQNNQPQHF	TGTGCCAGCAGCGTAGGGCAGAACAATCAGCCCCAGCATTTT
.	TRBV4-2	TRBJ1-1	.	CASSQDRWDTEAFF	TGTGCCAGCAGCCAAGATCGATGGGACACTGAAGCTTTCTTT
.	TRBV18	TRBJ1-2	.	CASSPGGTPGSYTF	TGTGCCAGCTCACCAGGCGGGACCCCGGGGAGCTACACCTTC
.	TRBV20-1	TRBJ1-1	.	CSASQSTEAFF	TGCAGTGCTAGTCAGAGCACTGAAGCTTTCTTT
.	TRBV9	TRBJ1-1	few	CASSFQGSSPEAFF	TGTGCCAGCAGCTTCCAGGGTTCCTCACCTGAAGCTTTCTTT
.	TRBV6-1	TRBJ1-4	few	CASHLGGPGEKLFF	TGTGCCAGCCATCTAGGGGGGCCCGGTGAAAAACTGTTTTTT
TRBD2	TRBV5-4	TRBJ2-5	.	CASSFSGGAGETQYF	TGTGCCAGCAGCTTTAGCGGGGGGGCAGGTGAGACCCAGTACTTC
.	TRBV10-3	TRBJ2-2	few	CAISLGGSGELFF	TGTGCCATCAGCCTCGGAGGCTCCGGGGAGCTGTTTTTT
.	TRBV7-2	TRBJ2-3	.	CASSLDTDTQYF	TGTGCCAGCAGCTTAGACACAGATACGCAGTATTTT
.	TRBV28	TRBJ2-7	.	CASSQTYSYEQYF	TGTGCCAGCAGTCAGACCTACTCCTACGAGCAGTACTTC
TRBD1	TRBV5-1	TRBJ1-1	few	CASSITGQALTEAFF	TGCGCCAGCAGCATAACCGGACAGGCATTGACTGAAGCTTTCTTT
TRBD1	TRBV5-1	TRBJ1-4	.	CASSPGTAISEKLFF	TGCGCCAGCAGCCCCGGGACAGCTATCAGTGAAAAACTGTTTTTT
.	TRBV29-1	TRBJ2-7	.	CSVRREYEQYF	TGCAGCGTCCGACGAGAGTACGAGCAGTACTTC
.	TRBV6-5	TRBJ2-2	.	CASSYLYTGELFF	TGTGCCAGCAGTTACCTATACACCGGGGAGCTGTTTTTT
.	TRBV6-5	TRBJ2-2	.	CASSYVGGGTGELFF	TGTGCCAGCAGTTACGTGGGGGGCGGCACCGGGGAGCTGTTTTTT
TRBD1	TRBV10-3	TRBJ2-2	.	CATTGDQTGELFF	TGTGCCACCACAGGGGATCAGACCGGGGAGCTGTTTTTT
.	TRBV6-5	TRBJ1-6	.	CASFQGYNSPLHF	TGTGCCAGCTTCCAGGGTTACAATTCACCCCTCCACTTT
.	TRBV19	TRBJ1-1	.	CASSIDTANTEAFF	TGTGCCAGTAGTATAGACACAGCGAACACTGAAGCTTTCTTT
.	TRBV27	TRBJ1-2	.	CASSLSYGGASGVRGYTF	TGTGCCAGCAGTCTATCCTATGGTGGGGCCTCTGGGGTCCGAGGCTACACCTTC
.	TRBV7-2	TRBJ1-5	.	CASSAMPDRDQPQHF	TGTGCCAGCAGCGCAATGCCGGACAGAGATCAGCCCCAGCATTTT
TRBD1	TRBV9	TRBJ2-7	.	CASSVGTVGGNEQYF	TGTGCCAGCAGCGTGGGGACAGTCGGAGGAAACGAGCAGTACTTC
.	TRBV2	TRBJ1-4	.	CASSERESNEKLFF	TGTGCCAGCAGTGAGAGGGAATCTAATGAAAAACTGTTTTTT
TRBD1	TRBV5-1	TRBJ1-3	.	CASSIGTGSGNTIYF	TGCGCCAGCAGCATCGGGACAGGGTCTGGAAACACCATATATTTT
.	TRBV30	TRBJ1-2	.	CAWGDRGRNYGYTF	TGTGCCTGGGGGGATAGGGGAAGGAACTATGGCTACACCTTC
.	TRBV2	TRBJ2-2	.	CASRVAQNTGELFF	TGTGCCAGCAGGGTAGCCCAGAACACCGGGGAGCTGTTTTTT
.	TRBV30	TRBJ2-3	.	CAWRGGTAQYF	TGTGCCTGGAGGGGCGGGACTGCGCAGTATTTT
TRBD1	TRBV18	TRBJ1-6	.	CASSPRTGLDSPLHF	TGTGCCAGCTCGCCGAGGACAGGGTTAGATTCACCCCTCCACTTT
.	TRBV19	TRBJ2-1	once	CASSGLHWNEQFF	TGTGCCAGTAGTGGACTCCATTGGAATGAGCAGTTCTTC
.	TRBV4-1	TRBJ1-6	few	CASSQLGDRDNSPLHF	TGCGCCAGCAGCCAACTGGGGGATCGGGATAATTCACCCCTCCACTTT
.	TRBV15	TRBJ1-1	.	CATSRDSQEQAFF	TGTGCCACCAGCAGAGATAGCCAGGAACAAGCTTTCTTT
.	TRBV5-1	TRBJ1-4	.	CASSHQYRETNEKLFF	TGCGCCAGCAGCCATCAGTACAGGGAAACTAATGAAAAACTGTTTTTT
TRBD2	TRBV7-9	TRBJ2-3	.	CASSSTNLLASQDTQYF	TGTGCCAGCAGCTCCACTAACCTACTAGCGAGCCAGGATACGCAGTATTTT
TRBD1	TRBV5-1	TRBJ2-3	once	CASSWGFDRGYLVAQYF	TGCGCCAGCAGCTGGGGCTTTGACAGGGGGTATCTAGTAGCGCAGTATTTT
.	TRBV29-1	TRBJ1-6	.	CSVKEDYNSPLHF	TGCAGCGTGAAAGAGGACTATAATTCACCCCTCCACTTT
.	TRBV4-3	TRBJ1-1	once	CASSQAGEAFF	TGCGCCAGCAGCCAAGCCGGTGAAGCTTTCTTT
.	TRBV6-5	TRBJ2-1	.	CASRSGRTNEQFF	TGTGCCAGCAGATCAGGGAGGACCAATGAGCAGTTCTTC
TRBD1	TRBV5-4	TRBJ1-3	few	CASSMGSQGFKSNTIYF	TGTGCCAGCAGCATGGGCTCACAGGGGTTTAAGTCAAACACCATATATTTT
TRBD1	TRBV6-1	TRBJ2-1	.	CASSELTGGYNEQFF	TGTGCCAGCAGTGAACTTACAGGGGGTTACAATGAGCAGTTCTTC
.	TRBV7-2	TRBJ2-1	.	CASGGGLIVYNEQFF	TGTGCCAGTGGGGGCGGGTTGATCGTTTACAATGAGCAGTTCTTC
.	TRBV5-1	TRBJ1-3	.	CASSPGDLSGNTIYF	TGCGCCAGCAGCCCCGGGGACCTCTCTGGAAACACCATATATTTT
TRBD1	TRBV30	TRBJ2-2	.	CAWGQTGGTGELFF	TGTGCCTGGGGTCAGACAGGGGGAACCGGGGAGCTGTTTTTT